What follows are 2 T cell receptor beta chains derived from one specimen sequenced in a study of identical twins. One entry per CDR3 protein results from TCRdb running MiXCR on the 5' RACE reads. The sample has about 660,000 distinct CDR3 sequences, 8.6% seen once; the top ten hold approximately 0.89%. These same records also appear under a second study, on yellow fever vaccine responses in identical twins.

The sequencing input was PBMCs. The receptors shown here come from a woman aged 18-30 years in good health.

This clonotype was recorded many times. The chain recombines TRBV7-6 with TRBJ1-1; unclear D gene. The V gene lost 0 bases and the J gene lost 1 base, with 15 bases spanning the gap. This CDR3 is 17 amino acids long. The germline CDR1 and CDR2 sequences are SGHVS and FNYEAQ. The CDR3 nucleotides read TGTGCCAGCAGCTTAGCAGGTTCAGAAGGGCCGAACACTGAAGCTTTCTTT. The encoded protein is CASSLAGSEGPNTEAFF.

This clonotype was seen more than once but under ten times. This chain connects TRBV4-2 to TRBJ1-5, with D possibly being TRBD1 (5 bases). The CDR3 is 15 amino acids. Germline lookup yields CDR1 LGHNA and CDR2 YNFKEQ. Trimming stripped 4 bases from V and 3 bases from J, with 13 bases between. The CDR3 region is CASSRGTDTNQPQHF. CDR3 sequence (DNA): TGTGCCAGCAGCCGAGGGACGGACACCAATCAGCCCCAGCATTTT.